This passage covers 2 T cell receptor beta chains from one sample sequenced in a study of cytomegalovirus exposure and HLA in healthy donors. PCR involved 60 Vbeta and 13 Jbeta primers. Assay used: immunoSEQ multiplex PCR; TCRdb lists only in-frame clones, some missing. This table holds 95,000 to 150,000 clones, roughly 80% found once. Sequencing was performed on PBMCs. All receptors derive from a female donor in good health and CMV-seropositive.

This CDR3 reads CASSPTGPDTQYF. In DNA form, the CDR3 reads TGTGCCAGCAGCCCGACAGGGCCAGATACGCAGTATTTT. V gene TRBV5-4 combines with J gene TRBJ2-3; 7 positions agree with TRBD1. The germline V gene encodes CDR1 SGHNT and CDR2 YYREEE (reference sequence). The CDR3 sequence is 13 residues long. V lost 4 bases, J lost 4 bases, and 3 bases stayed unmatched.

This clone was counted between two and nine times. The chain is built from TRBV7-8 and TRBJ2-3; tentatively, D is TRBD1 (7 bases). The CDR3 length is 16 residues. Germline CDR1 SGHVS, CDR2 FQNEAQ. Trimming shortened V by 4 bases and J by 4 bases, and 18 bases separated the two germline ends. DNA for the CDR3: TGTGCCAGCAGCTCCAATAGGGTCAGGGGGGCAGATACGCAGTATTTT. Protein: CASSSNRVRGADTQYF.